This T cell receptor beta chain was found in a study of blood T cells in healthy people across ages. General study findings and limits: Comparison with aged donors showed that long-lived donors had more naive CD4+ cells and higher diversity. Among T cells, TCR beta diversity per million cells dropped roughly linearly as age rose.

In the case of this clonotype: Its antigen is not known.

V was clipped by 4 bases and J by 0 bases; unmatched bases: 4. The CDR3 sequence is 16 residues long. Germline values: CDR1 SGHTA, CDR2 FQGNSA. With a J-beta primer mix and a sample-barcoded 5' primer, a second PCR ran 7 to 11 cycles. TCRdb re-analysed the 5' RACE reads in MiXCR, keeping a single row per CDR3 protein. The sample yields roughly 1,500,000 distinct CDR3 sequences, roughly a third seen once. Sequencing was done on a sample of blood. The chain uses TRBV7-2 and TRBJ2-3; 10 bases are shared with TRBD2. The sequence came from a woman between 25 and 40 years old in good health. The CDR3 reads CASSWSGGASTDTQYF. CDR3 bases: TGTGCCAGCAGCTGGAGCGGGGGGGCTAGCACAGATACGCAGTATTTT.